The TCR beta chain described here comes from a study of CD8 T cells in Susac syndrome. Study-wide results and limits: The study recognized that the number of individuals in its TCR sequencing and HLA analysis was relatively small.

From blood CD8+ and CD4+ T cells, TCR beta sequences were generated. Negative isolation was used for CD8+ and CD4+ T cells, and FACS enrichment was applied to TEMRA cells. Germline CDR1 and CDR2: SGHRS and YFSETQ. The CDR3 has 14 amino acids. V gave up 4 bases and J gave up 4 bases; unmatched junction bases: 4. Points on this clonotype: Its antigen remains unknown.

RNA totalling about 0.5 to 1 ug underwent reverse transcription with random hexamers. TCR beta CDR3 was amplified by immunoSEQ multiplex PCR. This amplification extended across 54 Vbeta and 13 Jbeta segments. TCRdb re-derived calls from the immunoSEQ multiplex PCR reads in MiXCR, one entry per CDR3 protein. The sample has approximately 140,000 distinct CDR3 sequences; 94% are singletons. The chain combines TRBV5-1 with TRBJ2-3; TRBD1 matches at 9 bases. The sequence was obtained from a human donor in good health. Specimen: CD8+ T cells from PBMCs. The CDR3 sequence is CASSTGQGPDTQYF. CDR3 sequence (DNA): TGCGCCAGCAGCACGGGACAGGGCCCAGATACGCAGTATTTT.